This T cell receptor (beta chain) was sequenced during a study of blood T cell repertoires in COVID-19. Overall study context: Samples representing acute and convalescent COVID-19 were sourced from the United States, Italy and Spain.

Some clones are missing from TCRdb's copy, which holds only in-frame ones; the method was immunoSEQ multiplex PCR. In the table there are roughly 250,000 clones, around 89% of which are singletons. The CDR3 extends over 14 amino acids. Trimming left V 6 bases short and J 0 bases short, with 12 bases between. Germline V CDR1 and CDR2: LGHDT, YNNKEL (reference sequence). The participants were between about 18 and 89 years old and came from about two dozen US areas. The receptor's source is a middle-aged woman with acute COVID-19. The chain recombines TRBV3-1 (or the pseudogene TRBV3-2) with TRBJ2-7, with D maybe TRBD1 (6 bases). Input material: PBMCs or T cells enriched from blood (not recorded which). CDR3 sequence reads: CASSPQGFSYEQYF. The DNA for the CDR3 is TGTGCCAGCAGTCCCCAGGGGTTCTCCTACGAGCAGTACTTC.